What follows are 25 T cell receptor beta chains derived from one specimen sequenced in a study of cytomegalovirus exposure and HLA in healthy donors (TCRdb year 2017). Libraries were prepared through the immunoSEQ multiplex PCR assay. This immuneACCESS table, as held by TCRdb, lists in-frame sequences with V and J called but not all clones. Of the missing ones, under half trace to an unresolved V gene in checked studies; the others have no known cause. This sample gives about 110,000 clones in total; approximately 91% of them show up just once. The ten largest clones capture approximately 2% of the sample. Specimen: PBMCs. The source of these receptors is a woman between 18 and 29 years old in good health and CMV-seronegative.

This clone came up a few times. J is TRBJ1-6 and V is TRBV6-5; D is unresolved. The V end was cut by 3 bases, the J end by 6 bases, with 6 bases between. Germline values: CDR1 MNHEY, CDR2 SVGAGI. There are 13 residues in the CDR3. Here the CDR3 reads CASSYSVNSPLHF. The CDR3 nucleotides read TGTGCCAGCAGTTATTCAGTTAATTCACCCCTCCACTTT.

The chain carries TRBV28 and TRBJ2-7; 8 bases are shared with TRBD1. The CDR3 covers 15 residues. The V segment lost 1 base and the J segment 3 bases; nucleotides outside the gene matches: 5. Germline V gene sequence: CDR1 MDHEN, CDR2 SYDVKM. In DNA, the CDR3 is TGTGCCAGCAGTTTATACTCAGGGGGCTTCTACGAGCAGTACTTC. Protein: CASSLYSGGFYEQYF. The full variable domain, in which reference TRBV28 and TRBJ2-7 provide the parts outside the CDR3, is DVKVTQSSRYLVKRTGEKVFLECVQDMDHENMFWYRQDPGLGLRLIYFSYDVKMKEKGDIPEGYSVSREKKERFSLILESASTNQTSMYLCASSLYSGGFYEQYFGPGTRLTVT.

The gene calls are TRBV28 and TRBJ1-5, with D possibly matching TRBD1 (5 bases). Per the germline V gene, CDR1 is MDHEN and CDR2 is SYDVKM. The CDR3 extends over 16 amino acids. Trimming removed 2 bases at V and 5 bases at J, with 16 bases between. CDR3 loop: CASSLVFGGTDQPQHF. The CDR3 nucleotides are TGTGCCAGCAGTTTAGTTTTCGGGGGAACGGATCAGCCCCAGCATTTT.

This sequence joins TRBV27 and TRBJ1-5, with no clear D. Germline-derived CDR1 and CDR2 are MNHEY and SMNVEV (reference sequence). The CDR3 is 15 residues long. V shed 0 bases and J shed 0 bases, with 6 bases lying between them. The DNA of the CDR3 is TGTGCCAGCAGTTTATCCAGTGGTAGCAATCAGCCCCAGCATTTT. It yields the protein CASSLSSGSNQPQHF.

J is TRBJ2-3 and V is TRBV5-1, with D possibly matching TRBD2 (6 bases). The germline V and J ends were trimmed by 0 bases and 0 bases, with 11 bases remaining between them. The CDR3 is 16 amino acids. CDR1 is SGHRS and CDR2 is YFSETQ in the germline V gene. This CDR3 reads CASSLARGTSTDTQYF. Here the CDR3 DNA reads TGCGCCAGCAGCTTGGCCAGAGGGACTAGCACAGATACGCAGTATTTT.

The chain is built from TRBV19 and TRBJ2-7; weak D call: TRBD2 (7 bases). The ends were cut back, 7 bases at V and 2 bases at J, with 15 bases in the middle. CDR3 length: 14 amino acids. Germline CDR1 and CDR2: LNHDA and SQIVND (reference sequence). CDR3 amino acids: CASNFRGGPYEQYF. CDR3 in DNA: TGTGCCAGTAACTTTAGGGGGGGGCCCTACGAGCAGTACTTC.

The CDR3 here is CASSMNRETYTEAFF. CDR3 nucleotides: TGCGCCAGCAGCATGAACAGGGAAACCTACACTGAAGCTTTCTTT. V is TRBV5-1 and J is TRBJ1-1, with D possibly TRBD1 on 6 matching bases. Trimming pared 4 bases from V and 3 bases from J, leaving 16 bases between. Germline V gives CDR1 SGHRS, CDR2 YFSETQ. This CDR3 has 15 residues.

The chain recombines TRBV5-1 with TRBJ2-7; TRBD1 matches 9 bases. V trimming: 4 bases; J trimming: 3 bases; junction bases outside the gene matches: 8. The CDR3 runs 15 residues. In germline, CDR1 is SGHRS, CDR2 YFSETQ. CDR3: CASSLGQGVDYEQYF. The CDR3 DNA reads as TGCGCCAGCAGCCTGGGACAGGGAGTAGACTACGAGCAGTACTTC.

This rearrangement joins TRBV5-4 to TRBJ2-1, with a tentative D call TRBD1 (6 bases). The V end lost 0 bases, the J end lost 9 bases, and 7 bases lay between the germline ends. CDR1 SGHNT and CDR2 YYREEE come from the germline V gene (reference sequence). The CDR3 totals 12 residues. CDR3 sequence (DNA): TGTGCCAGCAGCTTGGCCAGGGGTGAGCAGTTCTTC. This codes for CASSLARGEQFF.

CDR3 bases: TGTGCCAGCAGTTACGGGGGACTAGCGGCCTACGAGCAGTACTTC. This translates into CASSYGGLAAYEQYF. The V call is TRBV6-5, the J call TRBJ2-7, with TRBD2 identical over 11 bases. The V gene end was trimmed by 2 bases and the J gene end by 2 bases; junction bases not matched to a gene: 2. CDR1 is MNHEY, CDR2 SVGAGI, per germline. The CDR3 loop spans 15 amino acids.

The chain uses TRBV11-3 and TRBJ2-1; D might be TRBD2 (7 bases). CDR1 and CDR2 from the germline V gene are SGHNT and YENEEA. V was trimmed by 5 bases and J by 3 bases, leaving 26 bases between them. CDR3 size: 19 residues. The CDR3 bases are TGTGCCAGCAGCCCAAGGGGGGGGCGGCTGTATACCAACTACAATGAGCAGTTCTTC. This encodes CASSPRGGRLYTNYNEQFF.

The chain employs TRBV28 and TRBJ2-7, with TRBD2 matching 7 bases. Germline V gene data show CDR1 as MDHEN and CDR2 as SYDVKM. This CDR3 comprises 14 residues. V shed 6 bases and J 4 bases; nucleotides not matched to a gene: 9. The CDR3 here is CASRPTSASYEQYF. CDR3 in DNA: TGTGCCAGCAGACCTACTAGCGCCTCATACGAGCAGTACTTC.

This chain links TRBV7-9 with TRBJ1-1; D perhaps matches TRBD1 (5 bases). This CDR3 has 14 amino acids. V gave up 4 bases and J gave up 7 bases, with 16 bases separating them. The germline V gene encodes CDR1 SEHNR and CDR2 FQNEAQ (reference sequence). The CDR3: CASSSTGTRIEAFF. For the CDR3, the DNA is TGTGCCAGCAGCTCGACCGGGACTCGGATTGAAGCTTTCTTT.

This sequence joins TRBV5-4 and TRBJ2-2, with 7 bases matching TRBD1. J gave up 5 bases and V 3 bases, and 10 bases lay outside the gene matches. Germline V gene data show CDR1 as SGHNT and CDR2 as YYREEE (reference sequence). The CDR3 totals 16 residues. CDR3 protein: CASSSTTGVDTGELFF. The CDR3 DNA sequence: TGTGCCAGCAGCTCGACAACAGGGGTGGATACCGGGGAGCTGTTTTTT.

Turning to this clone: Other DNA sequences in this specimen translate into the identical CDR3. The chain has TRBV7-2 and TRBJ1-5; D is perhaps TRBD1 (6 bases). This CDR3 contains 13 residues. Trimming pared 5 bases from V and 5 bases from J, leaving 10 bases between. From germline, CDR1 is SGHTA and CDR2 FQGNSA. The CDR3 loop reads CASSKQGDQPQHF. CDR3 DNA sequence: TGTGCCAGCAGCAAACAGGGAGATCAGCCCCAGCATTTT.

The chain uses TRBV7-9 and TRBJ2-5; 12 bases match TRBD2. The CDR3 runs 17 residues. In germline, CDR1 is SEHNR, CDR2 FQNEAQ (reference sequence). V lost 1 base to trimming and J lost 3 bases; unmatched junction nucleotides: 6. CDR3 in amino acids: CASSLGLAGGPKETQYF. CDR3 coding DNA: TGTGCCAGCAGCTTAGGCCTAGCGGGGGGGCCTAAAGAGACCCAGTACTTC. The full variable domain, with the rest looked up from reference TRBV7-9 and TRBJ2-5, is DTGVSQNPRHKITKRGQNVTFRCDPISEHNRLYWYRQTLGQGPEFLTYFQNEAQLEKSRLLSDRFSAERPKGSFSTLEIQRTEQGDSAMYLCASSLGLAGGPKETQYFGPGTRLLVL.

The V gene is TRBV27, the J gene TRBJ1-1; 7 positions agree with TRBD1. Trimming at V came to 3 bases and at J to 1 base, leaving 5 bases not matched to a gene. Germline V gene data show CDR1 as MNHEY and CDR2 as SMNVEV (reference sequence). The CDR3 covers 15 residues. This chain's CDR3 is CASSFGQAGNTEAFF. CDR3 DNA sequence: TGTGCCAGCAGTTTCGGACAGGCAGGGAACACTGAAGCTTTCTTT.

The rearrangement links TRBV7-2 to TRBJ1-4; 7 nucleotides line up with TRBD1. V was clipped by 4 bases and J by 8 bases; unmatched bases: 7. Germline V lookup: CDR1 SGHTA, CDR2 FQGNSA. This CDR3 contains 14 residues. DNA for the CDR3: TGTGCCAGCAGCTCCGGACAGGCGGGGGAAAAACTGTTTTTT. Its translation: CASSSGQAGEKLFF.

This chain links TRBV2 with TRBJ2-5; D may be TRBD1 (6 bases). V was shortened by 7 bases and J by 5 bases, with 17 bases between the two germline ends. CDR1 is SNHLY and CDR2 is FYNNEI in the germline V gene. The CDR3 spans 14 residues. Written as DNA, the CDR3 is TGTGCCAGCAAGGGGGTGCTGCTGGGGGAGACCCAGTACTTC. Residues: CASKGVLLGETQYF.

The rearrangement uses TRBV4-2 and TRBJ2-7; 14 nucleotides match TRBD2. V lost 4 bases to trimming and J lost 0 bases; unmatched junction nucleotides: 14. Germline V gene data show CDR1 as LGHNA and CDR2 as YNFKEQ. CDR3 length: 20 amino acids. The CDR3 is CASSLANVRTSGRSSYEQYF. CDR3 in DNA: TGTGCCAGCAGCCTAGCGAACGTGAGGACTAGCGGGAGGAGCTCCTACGAGCAGTACTTC.

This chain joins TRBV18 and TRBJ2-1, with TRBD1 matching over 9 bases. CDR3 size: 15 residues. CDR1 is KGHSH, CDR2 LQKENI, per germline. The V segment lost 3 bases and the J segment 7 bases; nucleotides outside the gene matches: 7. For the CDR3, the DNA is TGTGCCAGCTCACCTCCGGGACAGGGTCTTAATGAGCAGTTCTTC. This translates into CASSPPGQGLNEQFF.

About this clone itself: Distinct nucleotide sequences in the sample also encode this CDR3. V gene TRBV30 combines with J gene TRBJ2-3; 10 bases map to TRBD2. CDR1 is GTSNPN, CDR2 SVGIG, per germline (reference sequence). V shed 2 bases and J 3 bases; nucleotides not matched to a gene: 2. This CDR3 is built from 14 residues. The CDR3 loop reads CAWSLAGGTDTQYF. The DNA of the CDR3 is TGTGCCTGGAGTTTAGCGGGAGGAACAGATACGCAGTATTTT.

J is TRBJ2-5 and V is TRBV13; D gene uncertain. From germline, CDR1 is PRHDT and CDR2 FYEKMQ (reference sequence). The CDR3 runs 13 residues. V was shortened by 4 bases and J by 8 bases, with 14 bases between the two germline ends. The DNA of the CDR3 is TGTGCCAGCAGCTCTAATTCCCTTCCCACCCAGTACTTC. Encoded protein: CASSSNSLPTQYF.

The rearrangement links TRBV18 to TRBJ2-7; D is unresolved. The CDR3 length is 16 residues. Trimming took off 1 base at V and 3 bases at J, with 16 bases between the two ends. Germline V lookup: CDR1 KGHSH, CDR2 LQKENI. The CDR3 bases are TGTGCCAGCTCACCACTTGAAAGCCAATTTATCTACGAGCAGTACTTC. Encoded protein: CASSPLESQFIYEQYF.

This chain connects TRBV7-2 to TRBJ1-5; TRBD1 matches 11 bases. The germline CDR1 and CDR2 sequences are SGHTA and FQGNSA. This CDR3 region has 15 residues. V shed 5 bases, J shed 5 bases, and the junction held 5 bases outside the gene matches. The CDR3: CASSRRTGGDQPQHF. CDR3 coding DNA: TGTGCCAGCAGCCGAAGGACAGGGGGCGATCAGCCCCAGCATTTT. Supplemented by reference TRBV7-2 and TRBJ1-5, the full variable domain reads GAGVSQSPSNKVTEKGKDVELRCDPISGHTALYWYRQSLGQGLEFLIYFQGNSAPDKSGLPSDRFSAERTGGSVSTLTIQRTQQEDSAVYLCASSRRTGGDQPQHFGDGTRLSIL.